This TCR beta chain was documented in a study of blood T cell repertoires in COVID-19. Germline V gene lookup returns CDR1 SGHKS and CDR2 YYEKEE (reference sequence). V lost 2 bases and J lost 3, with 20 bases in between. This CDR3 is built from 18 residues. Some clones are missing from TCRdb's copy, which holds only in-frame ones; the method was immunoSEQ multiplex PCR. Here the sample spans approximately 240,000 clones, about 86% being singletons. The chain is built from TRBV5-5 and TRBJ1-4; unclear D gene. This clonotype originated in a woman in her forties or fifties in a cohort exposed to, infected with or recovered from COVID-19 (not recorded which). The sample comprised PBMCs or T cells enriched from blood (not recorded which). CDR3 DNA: TGTGCCAGCAGCTTCATGTTCCGGAGTCCGGGTGCTAATGAAAAACTGTTTTTT. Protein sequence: CASSFMFRSPGANEKLFF.